This T cell receptor beta chain emerged from a study of blood T cells in healthy people across ages (dated by TCRdb to between 2014 and 2016). Study-level background: Template switching captured roughly one uniquely barcoded TCR beta cDNA molecule per two T cells in model experiments. Age-related changes in TCR beta repertoire diversity were measured in the study by deep sequencing normalized with unique cDNA molecular identifiers. The donors were divided into four age groups: young (average about 16 years), middle-aged (around 41), aged (approximately 62) and long-lived (roughly 82). To avoid experimental bias, donors of different ages were randomly spread across the sequencing lanes. Two additional independent replicas of 1 million unique cDNA reads from the same blood draw were analyzed for two donors (one aged 18 to 30 and one aged 80 or older).

Here is what the overall study found, with its caveats: Conclusive comparison of naive and antigen-experienced compartments was prevented by the profiling of bulk unsorted PBMCs. The percentage of naive T cells measured by flow cytometry correlated strongly with observed TCR beta diversity. Estimates of total diversity based on one million sequenced T cells were regarded as lower bounds and as underestimates. Compared with the aged group, the long-lived group had more naive CD4+ T cells, fewer expanded clones and increased TCR diversity, a pattern suggesting age selection. Observed TCR beta diversity per million T cells fell roughly linearly with age, and a significant reduction was already apparent by age around 40. The CMV infection status of donors was not known, potentially confounding age-related changes in expanded clonotypes.

For this clonotype: Which antigen it targets is not known. No base quality information exists; no much larger clone differs at one position.

Library prep was done by 5' RACE. Sequenced using an Illumina HiSeq 2500. A second PCR of about 6 to 11 cycles was performed with a sample-barcoded 5' primer and a J-beta primer mix. A unique molecular identifier was introduced onto each TCR beta cDNA molecule by a template-switch 5' adaptor carrying 12 random nucleotides. At least 2.5 million CDR3-containing paired-end reads were obtained from each sample. All of the RNA was converted into first-strand cDNA using the Mint cDNA synthesis kit, with a TRBC-specific oligonucleotide serving as the primer. Following uracil-DNA glycosylase treatment, all cDNA underwent a first 18-cycle PCR with the universal primers M1SS and BC2_uni_R. Concerning the study's data processing: Normalization of each sample was performed by random selection of 1 million high-quality reads, each carrying a distinct molecular identifier. Reads sharing molecular identifiers were discarded rather than binned into consensus sequences. CDR3 identification, clonotype clustering and error correction used MiTCR with a Q25 quality threshold and the strictest error-elimination algorithm. A nonparametric unseen species model with Euler transformation was used to estimate a lower bound on total TCR beta diversity. TCRdb reworked the public reads: Q25 trimming with fastp, MiXCR clone assembly, productive beta chains retained. Entries are consolidated by CDR3 protein sequence, retaining the most common genes and DNA. TCRdb, not the original authors, processed these V and J calls. For this sample the table gives some 1.6 million distinct CDR3 sequences, of which almost 35% were detected only once. The top ten clonotypes cover roughly 12% of the sample.

The CDR3 runs 15 residues from the cysteine to the phenylalanine. Kept here is only the CDR3 DNA, which spans 45 bases and is read in frame from base 1. The CDR1 and CDR2 encoded by the germline V gene are ENHRY and SYGVKD. The junction shows trimming of 10 bases on V and 3 bases on J, plus 21 bases between the germline ends. The donors were roughly 39 Caucasian individuals from Russia, aged about 6 to 100 years, who were systemically healthy. Approximately 11 milliliters of peripheral blood were drawn from each donor into EDTA-treated Vacutainer tubes. PBMCs were isolated by Ficoll-Paque density-gradient centrifugation, with at least 6 million obtained per sample. Total RNA was extracted from PBMCs with Trizol reagent, with at least 6 micrograms obtained per sample. The percentages of naive CD45RAhigh/CD27high T cells were determined by flow cytometry on a PBMC aliquot from every donor.

Sequenced material: blood. The chain couples TRBV10-3 to TRBJ1-2, and TRBD1 may be the D gene, going by 5 matching bases. This receptor was obtained from a woman in her 30s in good health. The CDR3 sequence is CATQRTPGLDYGYTF. The DNA sequence reads TGTGCCACCCAACGAACACCGGGACTTGACTATGGCTACACCTTC.